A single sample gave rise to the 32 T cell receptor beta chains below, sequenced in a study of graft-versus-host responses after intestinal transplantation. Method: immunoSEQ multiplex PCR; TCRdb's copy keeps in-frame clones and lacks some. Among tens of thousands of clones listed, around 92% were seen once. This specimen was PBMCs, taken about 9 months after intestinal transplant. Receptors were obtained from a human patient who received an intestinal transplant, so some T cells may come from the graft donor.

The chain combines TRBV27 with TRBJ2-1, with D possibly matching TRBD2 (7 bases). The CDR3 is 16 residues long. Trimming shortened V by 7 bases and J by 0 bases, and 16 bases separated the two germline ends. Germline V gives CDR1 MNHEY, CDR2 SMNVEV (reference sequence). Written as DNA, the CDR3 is TGTGCCAGCACTATAGGGGGGGGCGTCTCCTACAATGAGCAGTTCTTC. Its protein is CASTIGGGVSYNEQFF.

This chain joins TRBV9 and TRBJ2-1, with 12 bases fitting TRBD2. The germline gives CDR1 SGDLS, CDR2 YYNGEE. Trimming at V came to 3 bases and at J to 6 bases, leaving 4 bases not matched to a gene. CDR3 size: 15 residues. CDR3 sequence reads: CASSALAGGINEQFF. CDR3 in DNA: TGTGCCAGCAGCGCCCTAGCGGGAGGGATCAATGAGCAGTTCTTC.

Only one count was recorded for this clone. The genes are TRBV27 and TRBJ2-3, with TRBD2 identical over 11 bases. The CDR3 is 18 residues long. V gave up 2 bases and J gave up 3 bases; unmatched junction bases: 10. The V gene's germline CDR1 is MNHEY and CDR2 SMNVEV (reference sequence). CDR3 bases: TGTGCCAGCAGTTTAGGCGGACTAGCGGGCTTAAATACAGATACGCAGTATTTT. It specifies CASSLGGLAGLNTDTQYF.

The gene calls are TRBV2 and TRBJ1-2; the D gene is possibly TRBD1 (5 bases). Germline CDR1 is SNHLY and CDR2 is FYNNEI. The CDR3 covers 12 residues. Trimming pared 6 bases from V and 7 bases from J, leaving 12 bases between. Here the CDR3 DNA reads TGTGCCAGCAGCCCCCGGGGGGTTGGCTACACCTTC. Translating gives CASSPRGVGYTF.

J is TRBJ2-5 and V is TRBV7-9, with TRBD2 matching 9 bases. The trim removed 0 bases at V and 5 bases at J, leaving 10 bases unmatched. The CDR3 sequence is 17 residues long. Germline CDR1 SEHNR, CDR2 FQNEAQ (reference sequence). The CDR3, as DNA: TGTGCCAGCAGCTTAGCTGCAGGCGGGAGGGCCGAGGAGACCCAGTACTTC. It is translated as CASSLAAGGRAEETQYF.

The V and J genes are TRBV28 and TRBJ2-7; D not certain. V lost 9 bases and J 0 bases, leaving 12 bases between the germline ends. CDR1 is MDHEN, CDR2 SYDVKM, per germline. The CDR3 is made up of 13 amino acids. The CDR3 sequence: CASMLGFSYEQYF. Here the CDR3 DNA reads TGTGCCAGTATGCTAGGGTTCTCCTACGAGCAGTACTTC. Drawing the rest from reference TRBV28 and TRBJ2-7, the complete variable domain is DVKVTQSSRYLVKRTGEKVFLECVQDMDHENMFWYRQDPGLGLRLIYFSYDVKMKEKGDIPEGYSVSREKKERFSLILESASTNQTSMYLCASMLGFSYEQYFGPGTRLTVT.

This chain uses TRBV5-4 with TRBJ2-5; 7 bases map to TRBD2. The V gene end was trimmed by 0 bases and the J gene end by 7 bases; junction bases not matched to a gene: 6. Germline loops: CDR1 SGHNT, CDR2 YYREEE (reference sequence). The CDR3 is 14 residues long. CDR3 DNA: TGTGCCAGCAGCTTGGAGGGAGGGGTGAGGACCCAGTACTTC. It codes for CASSLEGGVRTQYF.

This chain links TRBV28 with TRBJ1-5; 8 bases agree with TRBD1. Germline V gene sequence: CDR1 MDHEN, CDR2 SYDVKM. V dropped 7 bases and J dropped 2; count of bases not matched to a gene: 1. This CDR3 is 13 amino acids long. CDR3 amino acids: CASKTGGNQPQHF. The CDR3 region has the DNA TGTGCCAGCAAGACAGGGGGCAATCAGCCCCAGCATTTT.

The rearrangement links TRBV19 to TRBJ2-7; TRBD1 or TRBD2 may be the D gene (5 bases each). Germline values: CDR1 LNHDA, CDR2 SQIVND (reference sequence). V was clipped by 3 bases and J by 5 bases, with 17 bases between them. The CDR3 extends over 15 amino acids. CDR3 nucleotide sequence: TGTGCCAGTAGTATCAGGTACGGGACGGCCGACGAGCAGTACTTC. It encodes CASSIRYGTADEQYF.

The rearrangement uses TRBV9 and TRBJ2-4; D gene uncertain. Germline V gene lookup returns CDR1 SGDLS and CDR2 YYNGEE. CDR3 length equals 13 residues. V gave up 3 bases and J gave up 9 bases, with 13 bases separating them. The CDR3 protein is CASSANPSVIQYF. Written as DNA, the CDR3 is TGTGCCAGCAGCGCGAACCCGAGCGTCATTCAGTACTTC.

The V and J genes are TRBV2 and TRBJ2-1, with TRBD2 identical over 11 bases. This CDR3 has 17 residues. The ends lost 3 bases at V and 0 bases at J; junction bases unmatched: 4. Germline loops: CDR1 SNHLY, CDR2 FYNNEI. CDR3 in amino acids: CASSDPSGRHSYNEQFF. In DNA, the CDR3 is TGTGCCAGCAGTGATCCTAGCGGGAGGCACTCCTACAATGAGCAGTTCTTC. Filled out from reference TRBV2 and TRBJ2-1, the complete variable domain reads EPEVTQTPSHQVTQMGQEVILRCVPISNHLYFYWYRQILGQKVEFLVSFYNNEISEKSEIFDDQFSVERPDGSNFTLKIRSTKLEDSAMYFCASSDPSGRHSYNEQFFGPGTRLTVL.

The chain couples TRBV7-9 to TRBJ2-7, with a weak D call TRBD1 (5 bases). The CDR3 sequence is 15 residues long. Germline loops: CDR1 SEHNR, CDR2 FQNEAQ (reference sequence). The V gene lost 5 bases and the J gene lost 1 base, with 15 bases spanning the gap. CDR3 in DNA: TGTGCCAGCAGCAACCCAGTAGCAGGGTCCTACGAGCAGTACTTC. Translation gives CASSNPVAGSYEQYF.

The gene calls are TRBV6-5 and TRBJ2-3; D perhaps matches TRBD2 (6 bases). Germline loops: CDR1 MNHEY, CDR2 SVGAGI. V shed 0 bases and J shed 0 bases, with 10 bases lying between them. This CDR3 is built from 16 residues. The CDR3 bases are TGTGCCAGCAGTTACTCGATGGGGACTAGCACAGATACGCAGTATTTT. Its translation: CASSYSMGTSTDTQYF.

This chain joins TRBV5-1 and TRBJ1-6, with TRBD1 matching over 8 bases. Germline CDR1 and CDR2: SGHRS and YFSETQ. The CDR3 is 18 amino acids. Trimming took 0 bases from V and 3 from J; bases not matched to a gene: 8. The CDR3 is CASSLVRGQDRYNSPLHF. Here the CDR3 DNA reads TGCGCCAGCAGCTTGGTTCGGGGACAGGACCGCTATAATTCACCCCTCCACTTT.

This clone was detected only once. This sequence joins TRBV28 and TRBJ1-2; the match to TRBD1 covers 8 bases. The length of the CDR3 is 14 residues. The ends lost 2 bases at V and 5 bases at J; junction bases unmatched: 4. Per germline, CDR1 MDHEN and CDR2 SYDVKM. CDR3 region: CASSLIDRGYGYTF. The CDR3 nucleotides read TGTGCCAGCAGTTTAATAGACAGGGGATATGGCTACACCTTC.

CDR3 in amino acids: CASSLQENYGYTF. CDR3 DNA: TGTGCCAGCAGCCTACAGGAGAACTATGGCTACACCTTC. The chain employs TRBV7-9 and TRBJ1-2; D is perhaps TRBD1 (5 bases). V lost 5 bases and J 2 bases, leaving 9 bases between the germline ends. Germline V gene sequence: CDR1 SEHNR, CDR2 FQNEAQ (reference sequence). The CDR3 consists of 13 residues. Drawing the rest from reference TRBV7-9 and TRBJ1-2, the complete variable domain is DTGVSQNPRHKITKRGQNVTFRCDPISEHNRLYWYRQTLGQGPEFLTYFQNEAQLEKSRLLSDRFSAERPKGSFSTLEIQRTEQGDSAMYLCASSLQENYGYTFGSGTRLTVV.

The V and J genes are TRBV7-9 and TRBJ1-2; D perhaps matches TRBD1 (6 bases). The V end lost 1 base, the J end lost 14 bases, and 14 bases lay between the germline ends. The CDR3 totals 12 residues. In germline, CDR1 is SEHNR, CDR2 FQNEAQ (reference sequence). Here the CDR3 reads CASSLGDTLETF. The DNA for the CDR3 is TGTGCCAGCAGCTTAGGGGACACCCTGGAAACCTTC.

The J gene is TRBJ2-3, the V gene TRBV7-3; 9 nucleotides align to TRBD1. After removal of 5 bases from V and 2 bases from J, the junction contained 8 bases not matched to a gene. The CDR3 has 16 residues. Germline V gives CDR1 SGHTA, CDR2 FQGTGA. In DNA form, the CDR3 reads TGTGCCAGCAGCACAACAGGGGGCGATCCCACAGATACGCAGTATTTT. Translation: CASSTTGGDPTDTQYF.

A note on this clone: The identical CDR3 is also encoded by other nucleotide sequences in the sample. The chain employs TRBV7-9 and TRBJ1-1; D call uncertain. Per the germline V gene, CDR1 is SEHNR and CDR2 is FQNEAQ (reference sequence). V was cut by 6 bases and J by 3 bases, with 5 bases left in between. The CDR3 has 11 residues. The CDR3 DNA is TGTGCCAGCAGTCCGGACACTGAAGCTTTCTTT. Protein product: CASSPDTEAFF.

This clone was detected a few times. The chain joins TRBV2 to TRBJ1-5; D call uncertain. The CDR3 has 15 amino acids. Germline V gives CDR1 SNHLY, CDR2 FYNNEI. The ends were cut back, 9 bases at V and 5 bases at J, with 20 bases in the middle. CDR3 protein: CASKAVQWEDQPQHF. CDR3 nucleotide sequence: TGTGCCAGTAAAGCGGTCCAATGGGAGGATCAGCCCCAGCATTTT.

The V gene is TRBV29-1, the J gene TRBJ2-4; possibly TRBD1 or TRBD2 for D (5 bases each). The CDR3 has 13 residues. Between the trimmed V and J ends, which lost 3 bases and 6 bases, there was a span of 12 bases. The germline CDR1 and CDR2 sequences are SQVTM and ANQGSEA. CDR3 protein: CSVEGLAGNIQYF. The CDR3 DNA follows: TGCAGCGTTGAGGGGCTAGCAGGAAACATTCAGTACTTC.

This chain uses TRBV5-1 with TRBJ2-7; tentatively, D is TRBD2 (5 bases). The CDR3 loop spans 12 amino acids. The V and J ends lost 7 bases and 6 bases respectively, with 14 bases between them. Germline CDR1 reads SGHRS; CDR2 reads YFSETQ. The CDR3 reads CASRPSRGEQYF. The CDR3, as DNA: TGCGCCAGCCGCCCTTCCCGGGGCGAGCAGTACTTC. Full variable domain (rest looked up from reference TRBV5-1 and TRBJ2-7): KAGVTQTPRYLIKTRGQQVTLSCSPISGHRSVSWYQQTPGQGLQFLFEYFSETQRNKGNFPGRFSGRQFSNSRSEMNVSTLELGDSALYLCASRPSRGEQYFGPGTRLTVT.

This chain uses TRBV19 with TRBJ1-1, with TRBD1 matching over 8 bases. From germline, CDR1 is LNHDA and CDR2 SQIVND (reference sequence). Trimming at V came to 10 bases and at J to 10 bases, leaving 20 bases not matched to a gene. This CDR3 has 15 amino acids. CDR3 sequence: CATLASGGVPNGAFF. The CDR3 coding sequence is TGTGCCACCTTAGCCTCAGGGGGCGTCCCGAATGGAGCTTTCTTT.

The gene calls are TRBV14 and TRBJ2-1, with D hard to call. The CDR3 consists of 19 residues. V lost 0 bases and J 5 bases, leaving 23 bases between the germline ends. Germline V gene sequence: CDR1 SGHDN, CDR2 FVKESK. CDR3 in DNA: TGTGCCAGCAGCCAAGAATCCCTCCGGCTAATCACTCCTAACAATGAGCAGTTCTTC. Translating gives CASSQESLRLITPNNEQFF. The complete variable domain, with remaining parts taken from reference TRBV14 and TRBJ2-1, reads EAGVTQFPSHSVIEKGQTVTLRCDPISGHDNLYWYRRVMGKEIKFLLHFVKESKQDESGMPNNRFLAERTGGTYSTLKVQPAELEDSGVYFCASSQESLRLITPNNEQFFGPGTRLTVL.

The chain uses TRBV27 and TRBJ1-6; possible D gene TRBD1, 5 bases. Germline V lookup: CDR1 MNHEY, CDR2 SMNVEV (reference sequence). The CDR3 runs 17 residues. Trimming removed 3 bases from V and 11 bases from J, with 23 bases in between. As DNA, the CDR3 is TGTGCCAGCAGTTTCCGTGGGGGAGGGTACTTCGAGACACCCCTCCACTTT. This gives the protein CASSFRGGGYFETPLHF.

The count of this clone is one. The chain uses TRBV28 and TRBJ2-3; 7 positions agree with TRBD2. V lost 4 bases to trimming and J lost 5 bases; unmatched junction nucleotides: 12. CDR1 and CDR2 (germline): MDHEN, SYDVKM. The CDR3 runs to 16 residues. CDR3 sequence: CASSSPSLARGDTQYF. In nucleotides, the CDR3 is TGTGCCAGCAGTTCCCCGTCACTAGCGAGGGGAGATACGCAGTATTTT.

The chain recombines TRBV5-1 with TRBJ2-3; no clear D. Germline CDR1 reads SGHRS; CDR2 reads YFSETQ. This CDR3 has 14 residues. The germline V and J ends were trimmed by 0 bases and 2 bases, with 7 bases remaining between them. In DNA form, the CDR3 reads TGCGCCAGCAGCTTGGGGTCCAACACAGATACGCAGTATTTT. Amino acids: CASSLGSNTDTQYF.

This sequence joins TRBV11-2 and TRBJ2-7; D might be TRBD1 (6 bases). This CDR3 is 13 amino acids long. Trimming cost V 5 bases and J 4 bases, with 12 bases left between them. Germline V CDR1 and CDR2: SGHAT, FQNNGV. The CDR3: CASSQGFWYEQYF. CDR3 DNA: TGTGCCAGCAGCCAGGGGTTTTGGTACGAGCAGTACTTC. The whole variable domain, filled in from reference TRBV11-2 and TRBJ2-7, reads EAGVAQSPRYKIIEKRQSVAFWCNPISGHATLYWYQQILGQGPKLLIQFQNNGVVDDSQLPKDRFSAERLKGVDSTLKIQPAKLEDSAVYLCASSQGFWYEQYFGPGTRLTVT.

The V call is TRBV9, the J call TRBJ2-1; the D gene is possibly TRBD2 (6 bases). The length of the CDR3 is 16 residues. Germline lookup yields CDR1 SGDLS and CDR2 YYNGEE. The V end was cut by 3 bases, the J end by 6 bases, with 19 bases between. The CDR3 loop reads CASSGGGTHGFNEQFF. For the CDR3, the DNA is TGTGCCAGCAGCGGGGGCGGGACCCACGGTTTCAATGAGCAGTTCTTC. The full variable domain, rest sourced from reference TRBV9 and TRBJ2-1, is DSGVTQTPKHLITATGQRVTLRCSPRSGDLSVYWYQQSLDQGLQFLIQYYNGEERAKGNILERFSAQQFPDLHSELNLSSLELGDSALYFCASSGGGTHGFNEQFFGPGTRLTVL.

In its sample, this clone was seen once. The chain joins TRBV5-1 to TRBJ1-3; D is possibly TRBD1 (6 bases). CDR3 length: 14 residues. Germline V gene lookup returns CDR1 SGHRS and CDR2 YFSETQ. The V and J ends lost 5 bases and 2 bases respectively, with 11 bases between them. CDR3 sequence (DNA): TGCGCCAGCAGTCTAGCAGGGGCTGGAAACACCATATATTTT. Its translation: CASSLAGAGNTIYF.

The CDR3 DNA follows: TGTGCCAGCTCACCAGGGGGACGGAGCACCGGGGAGCTGTTTTTT. It codes for CASSPGGRSTGELFF. J is TRBJ2-2 and V is TRBV18; tentatively, D is TRBD1 or TRBD2 (5 bases each). Germline CDR1 and CDR2: KGHSH and LQKENI. The V end was cut by 2 bases, the J end by 4 bases, with 11 bases between. The CDR3 sequence is 15 residues long.

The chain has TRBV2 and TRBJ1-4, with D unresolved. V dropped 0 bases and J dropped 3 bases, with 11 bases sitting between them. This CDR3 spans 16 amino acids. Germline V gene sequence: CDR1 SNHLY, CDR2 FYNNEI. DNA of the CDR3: TGTGCCAGCAGTGAAGCGGAAGGGAGGTCTAATGAAAAACTGTTTTTT. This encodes CASSEAEGRSNEKLFF.